These 27 T cell receptor beta chains were sequenced from one sample in a study of regulatory T cells in long-lasting Graves disease. Time point given: newly diagnosed GD, antithyroid drugs for less than 3 months. The TCR library was made from RNA that had been extracted from PBMCs in TRIzol. Construction of the TCR beta libraries employed iRepertoire HTBI primers in conjunction with Arm-PCR of CDR3 regions. A single record per CDR3 protein comes from TCRdb applying MiXCR to the multiplex PCR reads. The sample has about 470,000 distinct CDR3 sequences, approximately 15% seen once; the top ten hold 16%. This sample also appeared in a second study, on T cells in Graves' hyperthyroidism and ophthalmopathy.

The source was peripheral blood mononuclear cells (PBMCs), collected at new diagnosis, from a patient treated with antithyroid drugs. Source of these receptors: a woman aged 25 to 39 with Graves disease.

This clonotype was seen many times. The chain is built from TRBV11-2 and TRBJ2-1; 13 positions agree with TRBD2. The trim removed 6 bases at V and 0 bases at J, leaving 5 bases unmatched. The CDR3 totals 17 residues. CDR1 is SGHAT, CDR2 FQNNGV, per germline. The CDR3 protein is CASRGLAGSSSYNEQFF. The DNA for the CDR3 is TGTGCCAGCAGGGGACTAGCGGGGTCCAGCTCCTACAATGAGCAGTTCTTC.

At least ten counts were recorded for this clonotype. This chain connects TRBV27 to TRBJ1-2; D remains ambiguous. V was shortened by 4 bases and J by 4 bases, with 13 bases between the two germline ends. Germline V gene sequence: CDR1 MNHEY, CDR2 SMNVEV (reference sequence). This CDR3 contains 14 residues. The CDR3 sequence is CASSSKPAGYGYTF. The CDR3 nucleotides read TGTGCCAGCAGTTCCAAACCGGCGGGCTATGGCTACACCTTC.

This clonotype appeared many times. V gene TRBV5-5 combines with J gene TRBJ2-3, with D possibly matching TRBD1 (5 bases). Germline CDR1 and CDR2: SGHKS and YYEKEE (reference sequence). Trimming took off 3 bases at V and 2 bases at J, with 19 bases between the two ends. This CDR3 has 17 amino acids. As DNA, the CDR3 is TGTGCCAGCAGCTCGCTTATAGGACACGAAATCACAGATACGCAGTATTTT. As protein: CASSSLIGHEITDTQYF.

Ten or more counts support this clonotype. The chain combines TRBV6-2 or TRBV6-3 with TRBJ1-1; weak D call: TRBD1 (6 bases). Germline CDR1 reads MNHEY; CDR2 reads SVGEGT. The length of the CDR3 is 13 residues. V lost 6 bases, J lost 7 bases, and 15 bases lay in between. CDR3 protein: CASRSQGTNEAFF. CDR3 bases: TGTGCCAGCAGAAGTCAGGGGACAAATGAAGCTTTCTTT.

This clonotype was detected ten times or more. This sequence joins TRBV2 and TRBJ2-7; maybe TRBD1 (5 bases). V was trimmed by 2 bases and J by 3 bases, leaving 11 bases between them. In germline, CDR1 is SNHLY, CDR2 FYNNEI. This CDR3 spans 14 amino acids. CDR3 nucleotides: TGTGCCAGCAGTGAAAGGGGTGTGGTCTACGAGCAGTACTTC. It specifies CASSERGVVYEQYF.

Ten or more counts support this clonotype. The J gene is TRBJ2-7, the V gene TRBV27, with D tentatively TRBD1 (6 bases). Germline CDR1 is MNHEY and CDR2 is SMNVEV (reference sequence). V gave up 2 bases and J gave up 4 bases, with 15 bases separating them. The CDR3 has 15 amino acids. CDR3 nucleotides: TGTGCCAGCAGTTTACAGGGGCCCCCCCTATACGAGCAGTACTTC. As protein: CASSLQGPPLYEQYF.

The chain recombines TRBV6-1 with TRBJ2-4; the match to TRBD1 covers 11 bases. The germline CDR1 and CDR2 sequences are MNHNS and SASEGT. CDR3 size: 15 residues. The V gene end was trimmed by 7 bases and the J gene end by 1 base; junction bases not matched to a gene: 3. The CDR3: CASTGQGAAKNIQYF. The CDR3 region has the DNA TGTGCCAGCACCGGACAGGGGGCTGCCAAAAACATTCAGTACTTC.

The table lists this clonotype with many counts. V gene TRBV12-3 or TRBV12-4 combines with J gene TRBJ2-1; TRBD1 agrees at 7 bases. The length of the CDR3 is 14 residues. Trimming cost V 5 bases and J 7 bases; bases outside gene matches: 8. CDR3 protein: CASSPETGRNEQFF. The CDR3 DNA sequence: TGTGCCAGCAGTCCCGAGACAGGGCGGAATGAGCAGTTCTTC.

The chain's CDR3 is CASSPRDTTWVSEAFF. The CDR3, as DNA: TGTGCCAGCAGCCCCCGGGACACCACCTGGGTCTCTGAAGCTTTCTTT. This sequence joins TRBV11-2 and TRBJ1-1; possibly TRBD1 for D (6 bases). This CDR3 comprises 16 residues. V lost 5 bases and J 6 bases, leaving 22 bases between the germline ends. Germline V CDR1 and CDR2: SGHAT, FQNNGV.

At least ten counts were recorded for this clonotype. The J gene is TRBJ1-1, the V gene TRBV9; D might be TRBD1 (6 bases). CDR3 length equals 16 residues. V lost 0 bases to trimming and J lost 6 bases, with 18 bases between them. Germline-derived CDR1 and CDR2 are SGDLS and YYNGEE. The CDR3 loop is CASSVGTLQGRAEAFF. The DNA for the CDR3 is TGTGCCAGCAGCGTAGGCACCCTACAGGGTAGGGCTGAAGCTTTCTTT.

This clonotype was recorded at least ten times. Compared with germline, one end of the junction differs, possibly owing to a read error. The chain couples TRBV5-1 to TRBJ1-1; D is uncertain. This CDR3 has 13 amino acids. Germline V CDR1 and CDR2: SGHRS, YFSETQ. As DNA, the CDR3 is TGTGCCAGCAGCCCCGGGGTGGGTGCTGAAGCTTTCTTT. It encodes CASSPGVGAEAFF.

The V gene is TRBV28, the J gene TRBJ1-5, with 8 bases that match TRBD1. The V and J ends lost 3 bases and 7 bases, in that order; junction bases with no gene match: 2. Germline values: CDR1 MDHEN, CDR2 SYDVKM. The CDR3 runs 13 residues. The CDR3 region has the DNA TGTGCCAGCAGTTTGACAGGGGTACAGCCCCAGCATTTT. Its protein is CASSLTGVQPQHF.

In this sample, this clonotype turned up many times. V and J are TRBV7-6 and TRBJ2-1; no definite D call. The ends were cut back, 3 bases at V and 2 bases at J, with 14 bases in the middle. The CDR3 runs to 16 residues. Germline V gene sequence: CDR1 SGHVS, CDR2 FNYEAQ. This CDR3 reads CASSLLVIAPYNEQFF. CDR3 bases: TGTGCCAGCAGCTTGCTGGTAATAGCCCCCTACAATGAGCAGTTCTTC.

CDR3 sequence reads: CASSFPGTGDEQFF. The CDR3 DNA reads TGTGCCAGCAGCTTCCCCGGGACAGGGGATGAGCAGTTCTTC. The rearrangement uses TRBV5-6 and TRBJ2-1; 10 bases align to TRBD1. CDR1 and CDR2 (germline): SGHDT, YYEEEE. Unmatched junction bases numbered 4, after V lost 2 bases and J lost 8 bases. The CDR3 extends over 14 amino acids.

This chain links TRBV14 with TRBJ1-5; 7 bases align to TRBD1. Trimming cost V 0 bases and J 6 bases; bases outside gene matches: 5. CDR3 length equals 15 residues. Germline V gives CDR1 SGHDN, CDR2 FVKESK. In nucleotides, the CDR3 is TGTGCCAGCAGCCAAGACAGGGGGTTGCTTCAGCCCCAGCATTTT. This encodes CASSQDRGLLQPQHF. The variable domain in full, with the rest retrieved from reference TRBV14 and TRBJ1-5, is EAGVTQFPSHSVIEKGQTVTLRCDPISGHDNLYWYRRVMGKEIKFLLHFVKESKQDESGMPNNRFLAERTGGTYSTLKVQPAELEDSGVYFCASSQDRGLLQPQHFGDGTRLSIL.

This clonotype occurred many times. The genes are TRBV24-1 and TRBJ2-2, with a weak D call TRBD2 (5 bases). Germline V CDR1 and CDR2: KGHDR, SFDVKD. V was shortened by 2 bases and J by 7 bases, with 16 bases between the two germline ends. The CDR3 is made up of 16 amino acids. CDR3 residues: CATSDWTGQSGGELFF. The CDR3, as DNA: TGTGCCACCAGTGATTGGACTGGCCAGAGTGGCGGGGAGCTGTTTTTT.

The table lists this clonotype with many counts. The chain uses TRBV5-1 and TRBJ2-1, with 7 bases aligning to TRBD2. V shed 3 bases, J shed 10 bases, and the junction held 4 bases outside the gene matches. CDR1 is SGHRS and CDR2 is YFSETQ in the germline V gene. This CDR3 contains 12 residues. CDR3 in amino acids: CASSSTSVEQFF. The CDR3 DNA reads TGCGCCAGCAGCTCCACTAGCGTCGAGCAGTTCTTC.

Concerning this clonotype: One base away lies a much larger clone, so this may be a sequencing read error. The CDR3 DNA is TGTGCCAGCAGATCGGGGTACCTGCAGTACTTC. Its protein product is CASRSGYLQYF. V gene TRBV2 combines with J gene TRBJ2-7; possibly TRBD2 for D (5 bases). Germline V gene data show CDR1 as SNHLY and CDR2 as FYNNEI. Deletions cut 6 bases from V and 9 bases from J, with 12 bases between. CDR3 length equals 11 residues.

The V gene is TRBV4-1, the J gene TRBJ1-5, with unresolved D. Trimming took 5 bases from V and 5 from J, leaving 16 bases between them. The CDR3 sequence is 15 residues long. Germline-derived CDR1 and CDR2 are MGHRA and YSYEKL. CDR3 sequence (DNA): TGCGCCAGCAGCGGGGTGGGGAAACCCCATCAGCCCCAGCATTTT. This codes for CASSGVGKPHQPQHF.

The V call is TRBV19, the J call TRBJ2-7, with D possibly called TRBD1 or TRBD2 (6 bases each). V was trimmed by 5 bases and J by 2 bases, leaving 19 bases between them. The CDR3 length is 16 residues. Germline V gives CDR1 LNHDA, CDR2 SQIVND (reference sequence). This chain's CDR3 is CASSHSGTRGPYEQYF. In DNA, the CDR3 is TGTGCCAGTAGTCACTCCGGGACACGGGGGCCCTACGAGCAGTACTTC.

The table lists this clonotype with many counts. This rearrangement joins TRBV24-1 to TRBJ2-1; 10 bases line up with TRBD2. Losses at the gene ends were 1 base for V and 8 bases for J; bases not matched to a gene: 7. Germline loops: CDR1 KGHDR, CDR2 SFDVKD. CDR3 size: 16 residues. CDR3 residues: CATSDFASGSSDEQFF. The DNA for the CDR3 is TGTGCCACCAGTGATTTTGCTAGCGGGAGTTCCGATGAGCAGTTCTTC.

This clonotype was seen many times. The rearrangement joins TRBV6-5 to TRBJ2-5; 8 bases line up with TRBD1. The V and J ends lost 2 bases and 2 bases, in that order; junction bases with no gene match: 13. The length of the CDR3 is 18 residues. CDR1 and CDR2 from the germline V gene are MNHEY and SVGAGI. The CDR3 sequence: CASSYGPGLWTGQETQYF. DNA of the CDR3: TGTGCCAGCAGTTACGGCCCGGGCCTCTGGACAGGGCAAGAGACCCAGTACTTC.

This clonotype was observed many times. The rearrangement joins TRBV29-1 to TRBJ2-7, with TRBD1 matching over 9 bases. Germline trimming cut 6 bases from V and 4 bases from J; bases unmatched to any gene: 4. This CDR3 comprises 12 residues. Germline V lookup: CDR1 SQVTM, CDR2 ANQGSEA. CDR3 residues: CSVLDRGYEQYF. CDR3 DNA sequence: TGCAGCGTCTTGGACAGGGGATACGAGCAGTACTTC.

Ten or more counts support this clonotype. V usage is TRBV28 and J usage is TRBJ2-7; 12 nucleotides agree with TRBD2. Looked up from germline, CDR1 is MDHEN and CDR2 is SYDVKM. This CDR3 spans 17 amino acids. V lost 1 base and J lost 5; bases outside the gene matches: 9. Here the CDR3 reads CASSLYRLAGVGHEQYF. As DNA, the CDR3 is TGTGCCAGCAGTTTATACCGACTAGCGGGAGTAGGCCACGAGCAGTACTTC.

This clonotype was seen at least ten times. This chain joins TRBV28 and TRBJ2-7; 8 positions match TRBD1. Germline loops: CDR1 MDHEN, CDR2 SYDVKM. V dropped 7 bases and J dropped 5; count of bases not matched to a gene: 13. There are 15 residues in the CDR3. The CDR3 sequence: CASKFTTGGIHEQYF. CDR3 nucleotides: TGTGCCAGCAAATTTACTACAGGGGGAATACACGAGCAGTACTTC.

This clonotype was observed at least ten times. The chain employs TRBV3-1 and TRBJ2-1; 13 nucleotides line up with TRBD2. V trimming: 5 bases; J trimming: 7 bases; junction bases outside the gene matches: 5. CDR1 and CDR2 (germline): LGHDT, YNNKEL (reference sequence). The CDR3 loop spans 15 amino acids. CDR3 region: CASSLRTSGRNEQFF. The CDR3 DNA follows: TGTGCCAGCAGCTTGCGGACTAGCGGGAGAAATGAGCAGTTCTTC.

There are many counts of this clonotype. The chain recombines TRBV20-1 with TRBJ2-2; 8 bases are a match to TRBD2. V shed 3 bases, J shed 6 bases, and the junction held 6 bases outside the gene matches. Germline V gives CDR1 DFQATT, CDR2 SNEGSKA (reference sequence). This CDR3 contains 14 residues. Here the CDR3 reads CSASPGRVAGELFF. The DNA of the CDR3 is TGCAGTGCTAGCCCCGGGAGGGTCGCCGGGGAGCTGTTTTTT.